These 6 T cell receptor beta chains were sequenced from one sample in a study of T cell repertoires in cytomegalovirus infection. One entry per CDR3 protein results from TCRdb running MiXCR on the reads. The sample consists of fewer than 550,000 distinct CDR3 sequences, more than 20% of them appearing once. Sequenced: PBMCs. These receptors all stem from a human donor in good health (CMV status not recorded). Some clones in this sample may be carry-over from other donors' samples.

V gene TRBV20-1 combines with J gene TRBJ2-3, with D tentatively TRBD1 (5 bases). The V gene's germline CDR1 is DFQATT and CDR2 SNEGSKA (reference sequence). V was trimmed by 6 bases and J by 3 bases, leaving 13 bases between them. The CDR3 runs to 13 residues. The CDR3 protein is CSAGPHRTDTQYF. The CDR3 region has the DNA TGCAGTGCCGGACCCCACAGGACAGATACGCAGTATTTT.

This chain links TRBV6-2 or TRBV6-3 with TRBJ1-1; D is perhaps TRBD1 (5 bases). The CDR3 contains 14 residues. Germline V CDR1 and CDR2: MNHEY, SVGEGT. V was cut by 0 bases and J by 4 bases, with 9 bases left in between. DNA for the CDR3: TGTGCCAGCAGTTACTCGTACAGGCCCACTGAAGCTTTCTTT. Its translation is CASSYSYRPTEAFF.

In this sample, this clonotype turned up many times. The chain carries TRBV15 and TRBJ2-1; 10 bases agree with TRBD2. The CDR3 length is 16 residues. V trimming: 3 bases; J trimming: 1 base; junction bases outside the gene matches: 3. Germline CDR1 reads LNHNV; CDR2 reads YYDKDF (reference sequence). Written as DNA, the CDR3 is TGTGCCACCAGCAGGGAAGCGGGGGGGTCCTACAATGAGCAGTTCTTC. Translating it yields CATSREAGGSYNEQFF.

This clonotype was seen more than once but under ten times. The chain carries TRBV10-2 and TRBJ2-2; 14 positions match TRBD2. With V trimmed by 3 bases and J by 4 bases, 10 bases remained unmatched. The CDR3 is 19 residues long. Per germline, CDR1 WSHSY and CDR2 SAAADI. The CDR3 here is CASSDPGTSGSVGTGELFF. CDR3 sequence (DNA): TGCGCCAGCAGTGACCCAGGGACTAGCGGGAGCGTTGGCACCGGGGAGCTGTTTTTT.

The chain joins TRBV12-3 or TRBV12-4 to TRBJ2-3, with D unclear. Trimming removed 6 bases from V and 4 bases from J, with 8 bases in between. The CDR3 spans 12 residues. The CDR3 DNA is TGTGCCAGCAGGAATGAAGCAGATACGCAGTATTTT. It specifies CASRNEADTQYF.

The chain joins TRBV3-1 to TRBJ2-7; the match to TRBD1 covers 7 bases. V gave up 6 bases and J gave up 1 base; unmatched junction bases: 6. CDR3 length: 14 amino acids. In germline, CDR1 is LGHDT, CDR2 YNNKEL (reference sequence). The CDR3 reads CASSKGDRSYEQYV. In DNA form, the CDR3 reads TGTGCCAGCAGTAAAGGGGACAGATCCTACGAGCAGTACGTC.